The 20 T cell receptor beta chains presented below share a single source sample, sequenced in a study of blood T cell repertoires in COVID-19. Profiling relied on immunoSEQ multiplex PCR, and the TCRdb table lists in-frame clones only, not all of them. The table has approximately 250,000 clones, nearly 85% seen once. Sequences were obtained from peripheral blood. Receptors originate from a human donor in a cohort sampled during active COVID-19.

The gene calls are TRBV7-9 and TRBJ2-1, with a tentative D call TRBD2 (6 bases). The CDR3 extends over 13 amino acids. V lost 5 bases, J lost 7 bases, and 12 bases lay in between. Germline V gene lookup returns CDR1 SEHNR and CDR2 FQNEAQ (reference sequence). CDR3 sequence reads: CASSPGGRNEQFF. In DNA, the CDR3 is TGTGCCAGCAGCCCCGGGGGTCGTAATGAGCAGTTCTTC.

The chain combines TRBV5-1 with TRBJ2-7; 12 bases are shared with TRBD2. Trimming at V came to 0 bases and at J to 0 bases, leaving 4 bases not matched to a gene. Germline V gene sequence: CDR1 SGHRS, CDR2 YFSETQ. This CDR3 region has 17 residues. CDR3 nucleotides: TGCGCCAGCAGCTTGGGACTAGCGGGGGCATACTCCTACGAGCAGTACTTC. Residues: CASSLGLAGAYSYEQYF.

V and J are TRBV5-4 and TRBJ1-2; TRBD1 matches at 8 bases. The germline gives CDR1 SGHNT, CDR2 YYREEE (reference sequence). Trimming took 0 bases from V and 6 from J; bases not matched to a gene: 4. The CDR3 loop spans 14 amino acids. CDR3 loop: CASSLVQGGDGYTF. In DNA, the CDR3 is TGTGCCAGCAGCTTGGTACAGGGGGGAGATGGCTACACCTTC. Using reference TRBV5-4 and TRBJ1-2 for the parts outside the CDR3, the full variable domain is ETGVTQSPTHLIKTRGQQVTLRCSSQSGHNTVSWYQQALGQGPQFIFQYYREEENGRGNFPPRFSGLQFPNYSSELNVNALELDDSALYLCASSLVQGGDGYTFGSGTRLTVV.

DNA of the CDR3: TGTGCCAGCAGCTTTGAAGTAGCGGGCTCCAAAAACATTCAGTACTTC. Protein product: CASSFEVAGSKNIQYF. V and J are TRBV5-4 and TRBJ2-4; 7 nucleotides match TRBD2. Trimming at V came to 2 bases and at J to 2 bases, leaving 7 bases not matched to a gene. Per the germline V gene, CDR1 is SGHNT and CDR2 is YYREEE (reference sequence). The CDR3 extends over 16 amino acids.

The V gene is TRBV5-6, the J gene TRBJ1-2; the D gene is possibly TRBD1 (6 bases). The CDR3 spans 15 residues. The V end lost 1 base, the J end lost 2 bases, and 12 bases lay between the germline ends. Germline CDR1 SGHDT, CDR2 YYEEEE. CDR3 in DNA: TGTGCCAGCAGCTTGTTACGACAGGAGAACTATGGCTACACCTTC. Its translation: CASSLLRQENYGYTF.

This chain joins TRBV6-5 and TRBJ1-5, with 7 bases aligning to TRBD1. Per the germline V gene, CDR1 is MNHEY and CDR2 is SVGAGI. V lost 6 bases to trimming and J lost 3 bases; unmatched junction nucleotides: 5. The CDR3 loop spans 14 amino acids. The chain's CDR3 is CASRRTGLNQPQHF. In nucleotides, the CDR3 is TGTGCCAGCAGACGGACAGGACTCAATCAGCCCCAGCATTTT.

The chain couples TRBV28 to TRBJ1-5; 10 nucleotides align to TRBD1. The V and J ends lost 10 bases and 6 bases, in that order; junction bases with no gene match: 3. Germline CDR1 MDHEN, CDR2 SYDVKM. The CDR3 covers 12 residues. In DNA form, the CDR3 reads TGTGCCACCCGACAGGGGGCTCAGCCCCAGCATTTT. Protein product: CATRQGAQPQHF.

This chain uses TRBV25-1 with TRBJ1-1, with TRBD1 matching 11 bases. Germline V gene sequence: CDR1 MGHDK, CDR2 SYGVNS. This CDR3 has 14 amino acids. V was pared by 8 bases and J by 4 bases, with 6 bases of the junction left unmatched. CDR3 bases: TGTGCCAGCGGCCGGACAGGGGGCGGCACTGAAGCTTTCTTT. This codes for CASGRTGGGTEAFF.

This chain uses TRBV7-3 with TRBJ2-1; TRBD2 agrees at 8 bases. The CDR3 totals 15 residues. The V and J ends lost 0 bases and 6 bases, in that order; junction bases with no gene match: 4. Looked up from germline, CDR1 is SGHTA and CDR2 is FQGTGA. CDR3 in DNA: TGTGCCAGCAGCTTAACTAGCGGGGCTTTCAATGAGCAGTTCTTC. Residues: CASSLTSGAFNEQFF.

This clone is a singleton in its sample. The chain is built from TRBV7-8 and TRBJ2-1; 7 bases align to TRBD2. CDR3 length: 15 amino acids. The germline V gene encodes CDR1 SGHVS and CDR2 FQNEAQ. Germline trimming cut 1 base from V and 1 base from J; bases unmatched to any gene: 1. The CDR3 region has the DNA TGTGCCAGCAGCTTAGTACTAGCGTCCTACAATGAGCAGTTCTTC. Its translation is CASSLVLASYNEQFF.

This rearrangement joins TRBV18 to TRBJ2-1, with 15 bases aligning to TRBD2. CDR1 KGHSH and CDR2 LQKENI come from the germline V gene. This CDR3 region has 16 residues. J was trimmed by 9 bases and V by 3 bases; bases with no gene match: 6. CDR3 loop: CASSPPGLAGGGEQFF. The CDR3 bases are TGTGCCAGCTCACCCCCCGGACTAGCGGGAGGGGGTGAGCAGTTCTTC.

The CDR3 reads CASSQDIGQGEDEQFF. The CDR3 DNA is TGTGCCAGCAGCCAAGACATTGGGCAGGGGGAAGATGAGCAGTTCTTC. V and J are TRBV14 and TRBJ2-1, with 7 bases that match TRBD1. The ends lost 0 bases at V and 8 bases at J; junction bases unmatched: 10. CDR3 length: 16 residues. CDR1 is SGHDN and CDR2 is FVKESK in the germline V gene.

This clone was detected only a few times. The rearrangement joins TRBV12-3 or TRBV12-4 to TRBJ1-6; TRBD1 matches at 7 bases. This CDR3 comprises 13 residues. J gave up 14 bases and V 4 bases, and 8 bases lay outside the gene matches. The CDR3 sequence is CASSWQGQKALHF. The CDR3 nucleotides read TGTGCCAGCAGTTGGCAGGGACAGAAAGCCCTCCACTTT.

CDR3 loop: CATSRPDGERAQHF. In DNA form, the CDR3 reads TGTGCCACCAGCAGACCCGACGGGGAGAGAGCCCAGCATTTT. The chain is built from TRBV15 and TRBJ1-5; no clear D gene. This CDR3 is built from 14 residues. Trimming removed 2 bases at V and 11 bases at J, with 16 bases between. Germline V gene sequence: CDR1 LNHNV, CDR2 YYDKDF (reference sequence).

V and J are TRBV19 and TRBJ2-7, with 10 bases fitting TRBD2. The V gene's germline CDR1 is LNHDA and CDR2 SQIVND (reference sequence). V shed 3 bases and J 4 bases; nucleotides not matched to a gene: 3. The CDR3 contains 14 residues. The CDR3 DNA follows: TGTGCCAGTAGTATCGGGACTAGCGATTACGAGCAGTACTTC. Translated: CASSIGTSDYEQYF.

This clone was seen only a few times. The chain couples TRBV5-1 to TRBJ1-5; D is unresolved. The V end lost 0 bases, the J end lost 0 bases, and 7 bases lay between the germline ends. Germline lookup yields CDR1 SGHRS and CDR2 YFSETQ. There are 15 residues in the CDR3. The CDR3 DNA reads TGCGCCAGCAGCTTGGGAGGGAATAGCAATCAGCCCCAGCATTTT. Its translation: CASSLGGNSNQPQHF.

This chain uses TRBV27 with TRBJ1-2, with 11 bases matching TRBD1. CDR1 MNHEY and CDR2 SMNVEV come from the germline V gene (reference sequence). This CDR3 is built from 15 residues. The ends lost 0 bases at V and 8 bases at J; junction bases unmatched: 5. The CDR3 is CASSLSGQGVDGYTF. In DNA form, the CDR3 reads TGTGCCAGCAGTTTATCGGGACAGGGGGTAGACGGCTACACCTTC.

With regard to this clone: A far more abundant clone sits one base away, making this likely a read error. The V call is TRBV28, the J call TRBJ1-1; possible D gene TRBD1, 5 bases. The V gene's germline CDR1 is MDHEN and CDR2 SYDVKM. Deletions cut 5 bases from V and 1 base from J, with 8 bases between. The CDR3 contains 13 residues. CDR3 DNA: TGTGCCAGCAGTCTAGGACAGAACACTGAAGCTTTCTTT. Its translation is CASSLGQNTEAFF.

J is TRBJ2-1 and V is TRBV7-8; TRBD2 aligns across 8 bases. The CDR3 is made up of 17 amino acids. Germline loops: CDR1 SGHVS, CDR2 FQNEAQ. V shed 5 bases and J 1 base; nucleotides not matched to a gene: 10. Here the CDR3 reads CASSPRREAGSYNEQFF. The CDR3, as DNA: TGTGCCAGCAGCCCCAGGCGGGAGGCTGGGTCCTACAATGAGCAGTTCTTC.

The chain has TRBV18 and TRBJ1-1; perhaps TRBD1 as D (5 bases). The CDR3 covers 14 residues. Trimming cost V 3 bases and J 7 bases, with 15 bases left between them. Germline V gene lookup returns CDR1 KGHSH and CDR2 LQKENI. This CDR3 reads CASSPGLVPDEAFF. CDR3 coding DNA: TGTGCCAGCTCACCGGGACTTGTTCCTGATGAAGCTTTCTTT.